This entry is about one TCR beta chain. This clone was counted once. The target of this receptor is not known. No quality values exist for individual bases; no much larger clone is one base distant. The record originates from a study of T cell responses to AZD1222 COVID-19 vaccine (dated by TCRdb to about 2021). Regarding the study in general: AZD1222 recipients given second doses at about 4 weeks or at about 12 weeks were pooled, since spike-specific TCR depth and breadth were not found to differ between the two schedules. A total of just over 230 trial participants underwent TCR sequencing, of whom some 210 received two doses of AZD1222 and about 25 received two doses of the MenACWY control vaccine. Enrollment into the trials was organized by age into subgroups of 18-55, 56-69 and 70-plus years, and those subgroups contained about 160, 30 and 59 TCR-sequenced participants, respectively.

Sample time point, as interpreted from the label and publication: baseline before first vaccination. The vaccinee samples were drawn from two UK trials, COV001 and COV002, one of which was a single-blind randomized controlled phase 2/3 trial testing AZD1222 (ChAdOx1 nCoV-19) in healthy adults. For TCRbeta chain sequencing, PBMC samples from trial participants were taken at day 0 and at day 28 after the second dose. The investigation overall reported the following: Conclusions about previously exposed vaccinees are limited, since just 5 to 7 AZD1222 recipients were seropositive for SARS-CoV-2 at baseline. In the small 56-69-year group, the increase in depth fell short of significance, most likely because of low power. The whole spike protein was spanned by vaccine-associated CD4 TCRs, and dominant responses were seen in regions 160-218 and 743-854. Most participants were white British and females outnumbered males, and the authors suggested that clonal diversity may have been underestimated. After two AZD1222 doses, spike-specific TCR breadth and depth were significantly higher than at day 0 and than in MenACWY recipients. Nearly half of unique spike-specific TCRs reportedly recognized epitopes outside regions mutated in the B.1.351 and B.1.1.7 variants. Because no day 14 peak-response samples were available, the repertoires could be characterized only after the peak T cell response.

From the cysteine up to the phenylalanine, the CDR3 has a length of 15 residues. The entry retains the CDR3 DNA only, 45 bases that are in frame from base 1. Between the V and J ends, shortened by 2 bases and 4 bases respectively, the junction contains 13 bases. Based on the germline V gene, the CDR1 and CDR2 sequences are SGHRS and YFSETQ. The CDR3 regions of human TCRbeta chains were analyzed by immunosequencing. In the source study's methods: TCRs in the repertoires were compared against a reference library of SARS-CoV-2-specific TCRs that had been generated with the MIRA antigen-specificity platform. Breadth was defined as the fraction of unique TCRs that were SARS-CoV-2-associated. Depth was defined as the fraction of total T cells that were SARS-CoV-2-associated. Using the MIRA data, each spike-specific TCR was assigned both to the spike region to which the TCR was reactive and to a CD4 or CD8 class. Log10-transformed breadth and depth values were compared by one-way ANOVA with Sidak's multiple comparisons tests. Here the immuneACCESS table is served through TCRdb, limited to in-frame sequences with V and J called. Missing clones are a known gap in these copies; in checked studies unresolved V genes cover under half, and the rest lacks a known reason. V, J and clone size were drawn from that table, and D and trimming were deduced from the DNA. This sample has around 92,000 clones in its table, and 65% to 90% of those were observed once. Clones ranked in the top ten supply about 10% of the sample.

The V gene is TRBV5-1 and the J gene is TRBJ2-1; the D region is possibly TRBD1 or TRBD2, each matching across 5 bases. The sequenced sample was peripheral blood, obtained on day 0 of AZD1222 vaccination. The origin of this receptor is an adult in good health. The bases read TGCGCCAGCAGCTTTTTCCAGGGACCGTACAATGAGCAGTTCTTC. Translated, this is CASSFFQGPYNEQFF.